The rows below give T cell receptor beta chains drawn from one sample of a study of blood T cells in healthy people across ages. TCRdb re-called the 5' RACE reads through MiXCR, storing one row per CDR3 protein. The sample contains about 650,000 distinct CDR3 sequences, roughly 32% of which appear only once. Sample: blood. These receptors were taken from a woman aged 80 or older in good health. The CDR3 runs from the conserved cysteine through the conserved F or W. D genes are given only for firm matches. Only part of the rows carry a size: once, few, many, or a class if the clone is expanded.

TRBV9,.,TRBJ2-7,.,CASSEVGVLNNEQYF,TGTGCCAGCAGCGAGGTGGGTGTGCTTAACAATGAGCAGTACTTC
TRBV9,.,TRBJ2-3,TRBD1,CASSPRDRGGGGTQYF,TGTGCCAGCAGCCCGCGGGACAGGGGAGGGGGGGGTACGCAGTATTTT
TRBV20-1,few,TRBJ1-1,.,CSATEGGNTEAFF,TGCAGTGCTACCGAGGGAGGGAACACTGAAGCTTTCTTT
TRBV7-3,.,TRBJ1-6,TRBD1,CASSLDRDRSPLHF,TGTGCCAGCAGCCTGGACAGGGATAGGTCCCCCCTCCACTTT
TRBV12-3/TRBV12-4,many,TRBJ1-5,TRBD1,CASRRTGTSNQPQHF,TGTGCCAGCAGAAGGACAGGGACCAGCAATCAGCCCCAGCATTTT
TRBV7-3,.,TRBJ2-7,TRBD2,CASSLGGRGNEQYF,TGTGCCAGCAGCTTAGGCGGGAGAGGAAACGAGCAGTACTTC
TRBV12-3/TRBV12-4,many,TRBJ1-2,TRBD1,CASSFLQGQGDGYTF,TGTGCCAGCAGTTTTTTGCAGGGACAGGGAGATGGCTACACCTTC
TRBV6-1,many,TRBJ1-1,.,CASSGFTANTEAFF,TGTGCCAGCAGTGGGTTTACAGCGAACACTGAAGCTTTCTTT
TRBV12-3/TRBV12-4,.,TRBJ2-1,TRBD2,CASSEERELSEQFF,TGTGCCAGCAGTGAGGAGCGGGAGCTAAGTGAGCAGTTCTTC
TRBV7-2,many,TRBJ1-2,TRBD1,CASSLSLGGTGRYGYTF,TGTGCCAGCAGCTTGAGCCTCGGGGGGACAGGGCGCTATGGCTACACCTTC
TRBV6-2/TRBV6-3,few,TRBJ2-2,.,CASSYLGQFGTGELFF,TGTGCCAGCAGTTACCTTGGACAGTTTGGGACCGGGGAGCTGTTTTTT
TRBV20-1,.,TRBJ2-1,.,CSLLGGPYNEQFF,TGCAGCCTCCTGGGGGGGCCCTACAATGAGCAGTTCTTC
TRBV7-2,.,TRBJ2-3,.,CASGLDWAGNTQYF,TGTGCCAGCGGCTTAGACTGGGCCGGAAATACGCAGTATTTT
TRBV5-1,many,TRBJ2-5,TRBD1,CASSDGTASQETQYF,TGCGCCAGCAGCGACGGGACAGCTAGTCAAGAGACCCAGTACTTC
TRBV25-1,.,TRBJ2-4,.,CASSESGNIQYF,TGTGCCAGCAGTGAATCGGGAAACATTCAGTACTTC
TRBV5-1,few,TRBJ1-4,.,CASSFWGGLINEKLFF,TGCGCCAGCAGCTTTTGGGGCGGGCTGATTAATGAAAAACTGTTTTTT
TRBV7-9,.,TRBJ2-7,TRBD1,CAGSLDRASYEQYF,TGTGCCGGCAGCCTAGACAGGGCATCCTACGAGCAGTACTTC
TRBV7-2,many,TRBJ1-2,TRBD1,CASSLDSGGYGYTF,TGTGCCAGCAGCTTAGATTCAGGGGGCTATGGCTACACCTTC